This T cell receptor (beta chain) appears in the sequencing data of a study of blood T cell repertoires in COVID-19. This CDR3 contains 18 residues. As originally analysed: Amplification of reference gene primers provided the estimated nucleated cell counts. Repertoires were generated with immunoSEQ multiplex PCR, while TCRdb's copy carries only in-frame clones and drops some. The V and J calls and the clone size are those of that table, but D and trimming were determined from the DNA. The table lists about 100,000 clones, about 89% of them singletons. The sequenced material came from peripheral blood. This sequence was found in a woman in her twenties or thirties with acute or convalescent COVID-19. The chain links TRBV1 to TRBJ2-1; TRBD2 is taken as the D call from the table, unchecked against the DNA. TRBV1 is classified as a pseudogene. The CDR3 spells CTSSPFLSPVSSYNEQFF. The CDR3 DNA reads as TGCACCAGCAGCCCATTTCTTTCCCCGGTGAGCTCCTACAATGAGCAGTTCTTC.